This TCR beta chain was sequenced during a study of CD8 T cells in ankylosing spondylitis. Study-wide points: Matched synovial fluid from ankylosing spondylitis patients was reported to be enriched for disease-linked clones. Disease-linked clones displayed a CD8+ phenotype and appeared relatively rarely in peripheral blood. One TCR beta motif, made up of several highly homologous variants, appeared characteristic of ankylosing spondylitis blood.

In the case of this clonotype: The antigen remains unidentified.

The CDR3 covers 16 residues. Germline V gene sequence: CDR1 DFQATT, CDR2 SNEGSKA (reference sequence). Trimming removed 8 bases at V and 0 bases at J, with 17 bases between. Library preparation for TCR beta used quantitative 5'-RACE with molecular barcodes. A single record per CDR3 protein comes from TCRdb applying MiXCR to the 5' RACE reads. Of approximately 45,000 distinct CDR3 sequences listed, about 11% were seen once; the top ten hold more than 1.3%. This TCR came from a male donor with ankylosing spondylitis or in good health (not recorded which). Sequencing input: blood, either unsorted or a sorted T cell fraction (not recorded which). This chain links TRBV20-1 with TRBJ2-6, with D possibly being TRBD1 (6 bases). The CDR3 coding sequence is TGCAGTACCTACAGGGCCCTTTCCTCTGGGGCCAACGTCCTGACTTTC. This gives the protein CSTYRALSSGANVLTF.